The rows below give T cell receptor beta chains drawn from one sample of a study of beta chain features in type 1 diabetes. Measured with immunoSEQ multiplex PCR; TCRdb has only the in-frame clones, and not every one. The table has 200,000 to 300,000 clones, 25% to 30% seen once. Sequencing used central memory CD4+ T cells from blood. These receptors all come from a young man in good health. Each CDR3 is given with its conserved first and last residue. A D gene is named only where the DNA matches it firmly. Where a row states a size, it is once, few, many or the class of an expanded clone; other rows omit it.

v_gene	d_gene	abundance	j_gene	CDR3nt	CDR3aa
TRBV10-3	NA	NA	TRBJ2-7	TGTGCCATCAGTGATCGCCGACAGGCCAATTCCTACGAGCAGTACTTC	CAISDRRQANSYEQYF
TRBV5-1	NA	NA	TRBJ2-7	TGCGCCAGCAGCTTTTCAGGGCCCACCTACGAGCAGTACTTC	CASSFSGPTYEQYF
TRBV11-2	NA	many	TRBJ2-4	TGTGCCAGCAGCTCGGGACTAGCCAAAAACATTCAGTACTTC	CASSSGLAKNIQYF
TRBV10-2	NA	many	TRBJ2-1	TGCGCCAGCAGGAAGGTCGAGGTTGAGCAGTTCTTC	CASRKVEVEQFF
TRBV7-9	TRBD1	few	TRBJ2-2	TGTGCCAGCAGCCCCGGACAGGGGGCGACCGGGGAGCTGTTTTTT	CASSPGQGATGELFF
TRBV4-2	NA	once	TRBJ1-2	TGTGCCAGCAGCCAGGCTTGGGACACGTCCTATGGCTACACCTTC	CASSQAWDTSYGYTF
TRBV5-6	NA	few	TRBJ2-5	TGTGCCAGCAGTCGCGGCGGGACTTTGAGCGGGACCCAGTACTTC	CASSRGGTLSGTQYF
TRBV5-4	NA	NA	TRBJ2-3	TGTGCCAGCAGCTTAGGCCTACCGAGCACAGATACGCAGTATTTT	CASSLGLPSTDTQYF
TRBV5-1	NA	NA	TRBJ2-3	TGCGCCAGCAGCTTGGACAGGGATCTCACAGATACGCAGTATTTT	CASSLDRDLTDTQYF
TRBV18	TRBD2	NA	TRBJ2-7	TGTGCCAGCTCCGCGACTAGCGGGGGTTCCTACGAGCAGTACTTC	CASSATSGGSYEQYF
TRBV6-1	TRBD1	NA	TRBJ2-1	TGTGCCAGCAGGGAATTCCGGGACAGGGACTACAATGAGCAGTTCTTC	CASREFRDRDYNEQFF
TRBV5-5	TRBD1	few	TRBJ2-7	TGTGCCAGCAGCACCTGGACAGGGGGCGAAGAGCAGTACTTC	CASSTWTGGEEQYF
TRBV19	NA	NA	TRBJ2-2	TGTGCCAGTAGTATCGAACGGAACACCGGGGAGCTGTTTTTT	CASSIERNTGELFF
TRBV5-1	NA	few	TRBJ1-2	TGCGCCAGCAGCTTCGCAGGGATGGATGGCTACACCTTC	CASSFAGMDGYTF
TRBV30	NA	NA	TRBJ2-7	TGTGCCTGGAGTGTGACAGGCTACGAGCAGTACTTC	CAWSVTGYEQYF
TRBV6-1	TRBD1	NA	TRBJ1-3	TGTGCCAGCAGCGAATCAGGACAGGGAGACTCTGGAAACACCATATATTTT	CASSESGQGDSGNTIYF
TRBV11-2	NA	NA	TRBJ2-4	TGTGCCAGCAGGTCCCTAGCCAAAAACATTCAGTACTTC	CASRSLAKNIQYF
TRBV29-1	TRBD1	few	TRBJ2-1	TGCAGCCTCCGGGACAGGGTCTACAATGAGCAGTTCTTC	CSLRDRVYNEQFF
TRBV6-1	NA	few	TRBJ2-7	TGTGCCAGCAGGATGAGCACTAGAGGCTCCTACGAGCAGTACTTC	CASRMSTRGSYEQYF
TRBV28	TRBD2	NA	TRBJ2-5	TGTGCCAGCAGTGTAGCGGGAGGACACGAGACCCAGTACTTC	CASSVAGGHETQYF
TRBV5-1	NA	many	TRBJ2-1	TGCGCCAGCAGCCCCGTCGGGGACTATGAGCAGTTCTTC	CASSPVGDYEQFF
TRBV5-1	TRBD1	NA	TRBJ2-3	TGCGCCAGCAGGAGTCGACAGGGGCAGGCAGATACGCAGTATTTT	CASRSRQGQADTQYF